This entry lists 21 T cell receptor beta chains sequenced from one sample in a study of T cell responses to AZD1222 COVID-19 vaccine. Measured with immunoSEQ multiplex PCR; TCRdb has only the in-frame clones, and not every one. The sample contains tens of thousands of clones, 70% to 90% of which appear only once. The source material was peripheral blood, sampled on day 0 of AZD1222 vaccination. These receptors were taken from an adult in good health.

The genes are TRBV19 and TRBJ1-1; maybe TRBD1 (5 bases). V lost 8 bases and J 0 bases, leaving 16 bases between the germline ends. CDR1 and CDR2 (germline): LNHDA, SQIVND (reference sequence). The CDR3 runs 15 residues. The CDR3 loop is CASGGNILMNTEAFF. The CDR3 region has the DNA TGTGCCAGTGGGGGGAACATCCTCATGAACACTGAAGCTTTCTTT.

The genes are TRBV9 and TRBJ2-3; TRBD2 matches at 13 bases. CDR1 is SGDLS, CDR2 YYNGEE, per germline. The CDR3 spans 17 residues. V trimming: 3 bases; J trimming: 2 bases; junction bases outside the gene matches: 6. The CDR3 DNA reads as TGTGCCAGCAGCGCCGGACTAGCGGGAGATGTCACAGATACGCAGTATTTT. Translating gives CASSAGLAGDVTDTQYF.

The chain has TRBV11-2 and TRBJ1-5, with unresolved D. The CDR3 consists of 14 residues. Trimming stripped 5 bases from V and 0 bases from J, with 8 bases between. Germline assignment: CDR1 SGHAT and CDR2 FQNNGV. The CDR3 DNA follows: TGTGCCAGCAGCCTCCTAGATAGCAATCAGCCCCAGCATTTT. Translating it yields CASSLLDSNQPQHF.

This sequence joins TRBV18 and TRBJ1-2; 8 bases are a match to TRBD1. The germline V gene has CDR1 KGHSH and CDR2 LQKENI. With 3 bases clipped from V and 4 bases from J, the junction kept 7 bases outside the gene matches. The length of the CDR3 is 15 residues. CDR3 sequence (DNA): TGTGCCAGCTCACCGAGGACAGGGAGCCCCTATGGCTACACCTTC. This sequence encodes CASSPRTGSPYGYTF.

CDR3 loop: CASSQDGLPNTGELFF. The CDR3 region has the DNA TGTGCCAGCAGCCAAGATGGCCTCCCGAACACCGGGGAGCTGTTTTTT. The chain carries TRBV4-2 and TRBJ2-2; unclear D gene. Trimming shortened V by 0 bases and J by 0 bases, and 8 bases separated the two germline ends. The CDR3 consists of 16 residues. CDR1 and CDR2 from the germline V gene are LGHNA and YNFKEQ.

Worth noting for this clone: A read error may account for a junction end that differs from germline. The rearrangement joins TRBV27 to TRBJ2-7; 7 positions match TRBD2. This CDR3 region has 14 residues. The germline CDR1 and CDR2 sequences are MNHEY and SMNVEV (reference sequence). The CDR3 DNA reads as TGTGCCAGCAGTTCACCGGGACTACAAACCCCCTTACACTTC. Its translation: CASSSPGLQTPLHF.

The J gene is TRBJ2-7, the V gene TRBV11-2; D unresolved. Germline CDR1 SGHAT, CDR2 FQNNGV. V was shortened by 6 bases and J by 0 bases, with 15 bases between the two germline ends. The CDR3 has 15 residues. DNA of the CDR3: TGTGCCAGCAGAAAGTCTAGGGTTAGCTCCTACGAGCAGTACTTC. Translation: CASRKSRVSSYEQYF. Variable domain in full (rest from reference TRBV11-2 and TRBJ2-7): EAGVAQSPRYKIIEKRQSVAFWCNPISGHATLYWYQQILGQGPKLLIQFQNNGVVDDSQLPKDRFSAERLKGVDSTLKIQPAKLEDSAVYLCASRKSRVSSYEQYFGPGTRLTVT.

This chain links TRBV4-3 with TRBJ1-4; the D gene is possibly TRBD1 (5 bases). The CDR3 extends over 16 amino acids. Between the trimmed V and J ends, which lost 1 base and 7 bases, there was a span of 16 bases. Germline values: CDR1 LGHNA, CDR2 YSLEER. DNA of the CDR3: TGCGCCAGCAGCCAAGGTCAACAGGCCCTCCTTGAAAAACTGTTTTTT. Its protein is CASSQGQQALLEKLFF.

V and J are TRBV28 and TRBJ2-7; possibly TRBD1 for D (5 bases). Trimming removed 4 bases at V and 4 bases at J, with 14 bases between. The CDR3 contains 14 residues. Germline V CDR1 and CDR2: MDHEN, SYDVKM. The chain's CDR3 is CASSSYTGAYEQYF. The CDR3 DNA sequence: TGTGCCAGCAGTTCCTACACAGGTGCGTACGAGCAGTACTTC.

The chain couples TRBV19 to TRBJ2-2; weak D call: TRBD1 (6 bases). The CDR3 has 21 residues. The germline V gene encodes CDR1 LNHDA and CDR2 SQIVND (reference sequence). Deletions cut 5 bases from V and 3 bases from J, with 31 bases between. DNA for the CDR3: TGTGCCAGTAGTCTGTATGGTGACCTTAGGGGGTTCGTAAGGGACACCGGGGAGCTGTTTTTT. This sequence encodes CASSLYGDLRGFVRDTGELFF.

This rearrangement joins TRBV4-3 to TRBJ2-5; tentative D call: TRBD2 (6 bases). Per the germline V gene, CDR1 is LGHNA and CDR2 is YSLEER. V was shortened by 0 bases and J by 2 bases, with 16 bases between the two germline ends. This CDR3 has 17 residues. CDR3 coding DNA: TGCGCCAGCAGCCAAGAGGGGCGGGGACGTCCACAAGAGACCCAGTACTTC. Translation gives CASSQEGRGRPQETQYF.

Here the CDR3 reads CASSPRYSGRGEDEQYF. The CDR3 nucleotides read TGTGCCAGCTCACCACGCTATAGCGGGAGGGGAGAAGACGAGCAGTACTTC. The chain combines TRBV18 with TRBJ2-7; TRBD2 aligns across 11 bases. The ends lost 1 base at V and 5 bases at J; junction bases unmatched: 10. Germline loops: CDR1 KGHSH, CDR2 LQKENI. This CDR3 is built from 17 residues. Supplemented by reference TRBV18 and TRBJ2-7, the full variable domain reads NAGVMQNPRHLVRRRGQEARLRCSPMKGHSHVYWYRQLPEEGLKFMVYLQKENIIDESGMPKERFSAEFPKEGPSILRIQQVVRGDSAAYFCASSPRYSGRGEDEQYFGPGTRLTVT.

The rearrangement joins TRBV7-9 to TRBJ1-2, with D possibly TRBD1 on 5 matching bases. The V end lost 5 bases, the J end lost 2 bases, and 15 bases lay between the germline ends. CDR1 is SEHNR and CDR2 is FQNEAQ in the germline V gene (reference sequence). The CDR3 runs 15 residues. The CDR3, as DNA: TGTGCCAGCAGCCCCGGGTCAGGGATGAACTATGGCTACACCTTC. Residues: CASSPGSGMNYGYTF.

This clone was picked up a small number of times. The chain uses TRBV19 and TRBJ2-7, with TRBD1 identical over 10 bases. J gave up 7 bases and V 5 bases, and 14 bases lay outside the gene matches. Germline lookup yields CDR1 LNHDA and CDR2 SQIVND (reference sequence). The CDR3 consists of 16 residues. The CDR3 nucleotides are TGTGCCAGTAGTGCGCCTCAAGGGACAGGGGCGGGTGAGCAGTACTTC. This gives the protein CASSAPQGTGAGEQYF.

The chain couples TRBV9 to TRBJ1-4; D uncertain. CDR1 is SGDLS, CDR2 YYNGEE, per germline. The length of the CDR3 is 13 residues. The V end lost 3 bases, the J end lost 7 bases, and 10 bases lay between the germline ends. This CDR3 is CASSGVVGEKLFF. DNA of the CDR3: TGTGCCAGCAGCGGGGTCGTGGGTGAAAAACTGTTTTTT.

The CDR3 loop is CSAKGQGGYTF. CDR3 nucleotides: TGCAGTGCAAAGGGCCAGGGTGGCTACACCTTC. The rearrangement joins TRBV20-1 to TRBJ1-2; a weak D match, TRBD1 (5 bases). V was cut by 6 bases and J by 7 bases, with 12 bases left in between. CDR3 size: 11 residues. Per germline, CDR1 DFQATT and CDR2 SNEGSKA (reference sequence).

This chain uses TRBV27 with TRBJ1-6, with 9 bases identical to TRBD1. The CDR3 runs to 17 residues. With V trimmed by 6 bases and J by 6 bases, 12 bases remained unmatched. In germline, CDR1 is MNHEY, CDR2 SMNVEV (reference sequence). The CDR3 region has the DNA TGTGCCAGCAGCCTCGAGGGGACAGGGCGAAGTAATTCACCCCTCCACTTT. As protein: CASSLEGTGRSNSPLHF.

The rearrangement links TRBV5-1 to TRBJ2-1, with 9 nucleotides matching TRBD2. V lost 0 bases and J lost 8; bases outside the gene matches: 0. Per germline, CDR1 SGHRS and CDR2 YFSETQ. There are 13 residues in the CDR3. The CDR3 DNA follows: TGCGCCAGCAGCTTGGGACTAGCGGATGAGCAGTTCTTC. Its translation is CASSLGLADEQFF.

V usage is TRBV5-4 and J usage is TRBJ2-1; 16 nucleotides match TRBD2. V shed 2 bases and J 7 bases; nucleotides not matched to a gene: 6. Germline assignment: CDR1 SGHNT and CDR2 YYREEE (reference sequence). The CDR3 contains 17 residues. The DNA of the CDR3 is TGTGCCAGCAGCTTTGGGACTAGCGGGAGGGCTTTGAATGAGCAGTTCTTC. It specifies CASSFGTSGRALNEQFF.

DNA of the CDR3: TGTGCCATCAGAGAAACTCAGAACACTGAAGCTTTCTTT. It is translated as CAIRETQNTEAFF. The V gene is TRBV10-3, the J gene TRBJ1-1; D unresolved. The CDR3 runs to 13 residues. Trimming removed 6 bases from V and 1 base from J, with 9 bases in between. Germline V gene data show CDR1 as ENHRY and CDR2 as SYGVKD.

The chain combines TRBV27 with TRBJ1-1; maybe TRBD1 (5 bases). The V gene's germline CDR1 is MNHEY and CDR2 SMNVEV (reference sequence). The CDR3 spans 14 residues. V shed 1 base and J shed 6 bases, with 12 bases lying between them. CDR3 DNA: TGTGCCAGCAGTTTATTAGAGGGAGGGGCTGAAGCTTTCTTT. Its protein is CASSLLEGGAEAFF.